The following is a T cell receptor beta chain sequence with its context. The entry originates in a study of shared clonotypes between healthy human individuals. Data came from immunoSEQ multiplex PCR; TCRdb stores just in-frame clones and leaves some out. The sample consists of 640,000 or so clones, around 72% of them appearing once. Looked up from germline, CDR1 is SGHAT and CDR2 is FQNNGV. Trimming left V 4 bases short and J 7 bases short, with 11 bases between. The CDR3 consists of 12 residues. The sequencing input was memory CD4+ T cells sorted from blood. The subset denotes: CD45RA-negative fraction. The chain joins TRBV11-2 to TRBJ2-7; D gene uncertain. The sequence derives from a woman aged 25 to 39 in good health. The CDR3: CASSSRTSEQYF. The DNA of the CDR3 is TGTGCCAGCAGCTCCCGGACCTCGGAGCAGTACTTC. Variable domain in full (rest from reference TRBV11-2 and TRBJ2-7): EAGVAQSPRYKIIEKRQSVAFWCNPISGHATLYWYQQILGQGPKLLIQFQNNGVVDDSQLPKDRFSAERLKGVDSTLKIQPAKLEDSAVYLCASSSRTSEQYFGPGTRLTVT.